The clone carrying this T cell receptor beta chain was seen only a few times. The sample has other DNA sequences that encode this CDR3 too. The CDR3 spans 15 residues. The V segment lost 5 bases and the J segment 7 bases; nucleotides outside the gene matches: 5. Germline CDR1 and CDR2: LNHDA and SQIVND (reference sequence). This sample was taken from a study of sequential checkpoint blockade in melanoma. Clones were read by immunoSEQ multiplex PCR, and TCRdb kept only the in-frame ones, dropping some. Found here are around 12,000 clones, roughly 81% of them singletons; the top ten hold 10%. Treatment denoted: randomized to nivolumab then ipilimumab (arm A) or the reverse (arm B).

The chain is built from TRBV19 and TRBJ2-1; 13 bases agree with TRBD2. This clonotype was obtained from a human donor with melanoma. Material: CD8+ T cells sorted from blood (inferred from file names), obtained from a patient given nivolumab and ipilimumab in sequence. In DNA form, the CDR3 reads TGTGCCAGTAGTCGGACTAGCGGGAGTCTTAATGAGCAGTTCTTC. Amino acids: CASSRTSGSLNEQFF. Drawing the rest from reference TRBV19 and TRBJ2-1, the complete variable domain is DGGITQSPKYLFRKEGQNVTLSCEQNLNHDAMYWYRQDPGQGLRLIYYSQIVNDFQKGDIAEGYSVSREKKESFPLTVTSAQKNPTAFYLCASSRTSGSLNEQFFGPGTRLTVL.